This TCR beta chain was captured by sequencing in a study of blood T cell repertoires in COVID-19. Germline CDR1 reads SGHDT; CDR2 reads YYEEEE. The CDR3 is 16 amino acids. The V end lost 0 bases, the J end lost 6 bases, and 13 bases lay between the germline ends. Produced via immunoSEQ multiplex PCR; TCRdb's table is partial and in-frame only. Found here are more than 200,000 clones, roughly 86% of them singletons; the top ten hold about 1.5%. Sample: PBMCs or T cells enriched from blood (not recorded which). The receptor comes from a woman aged 45-65 years who had recovered from COVID-19. The chain has TRBV5-6 and TRBJ1-6; tentatively, D is TRBD1 (6 bases). The CDR3 region is CASSLAGQMINSPLHF. CDR3 DNA: TGTGCCAGCAGCTTGGCCGGACAGATGATTAATTCACCCCTCCACTTT.